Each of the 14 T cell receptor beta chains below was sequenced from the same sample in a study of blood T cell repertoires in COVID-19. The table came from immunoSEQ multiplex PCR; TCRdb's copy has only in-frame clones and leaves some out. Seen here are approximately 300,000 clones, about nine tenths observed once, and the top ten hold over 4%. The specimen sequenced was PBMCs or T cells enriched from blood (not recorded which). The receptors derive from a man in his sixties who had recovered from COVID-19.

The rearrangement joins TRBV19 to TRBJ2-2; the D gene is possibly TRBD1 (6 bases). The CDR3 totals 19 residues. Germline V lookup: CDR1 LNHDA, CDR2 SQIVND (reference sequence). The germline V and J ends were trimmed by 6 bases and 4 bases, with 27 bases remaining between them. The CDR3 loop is CASRIGGDPRQETTGELFF. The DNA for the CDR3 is TGTGCCAGTAGGATTGGGGGTGATCCACGACAGGAGACCACCGGGGAGCTGTTTTTT.

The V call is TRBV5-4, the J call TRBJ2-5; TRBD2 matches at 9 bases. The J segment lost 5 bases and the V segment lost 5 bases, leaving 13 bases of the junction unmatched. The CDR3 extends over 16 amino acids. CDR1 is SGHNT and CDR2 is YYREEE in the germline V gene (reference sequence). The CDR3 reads CASRSRDGTSSETQYF. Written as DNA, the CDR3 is TGTGCCAGCAGATCCCGGGACGGGACTAGCTCCGAGACCCAGTACTTC.

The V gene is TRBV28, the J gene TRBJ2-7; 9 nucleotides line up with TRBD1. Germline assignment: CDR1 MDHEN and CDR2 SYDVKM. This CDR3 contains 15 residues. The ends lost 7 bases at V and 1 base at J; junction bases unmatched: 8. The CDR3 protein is CASNRQGDFSYEQYF. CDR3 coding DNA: TGTGCCAGCAACCGACAGGGGGATTTTTCCTACGAGCAGTACTTC.

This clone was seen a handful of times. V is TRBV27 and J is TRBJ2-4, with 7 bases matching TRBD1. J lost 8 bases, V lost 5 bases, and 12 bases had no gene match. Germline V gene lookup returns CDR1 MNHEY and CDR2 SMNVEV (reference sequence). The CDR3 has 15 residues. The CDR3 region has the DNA TGTGCCAGCAGTAGATCCCGACAGGGACGGGACATTCAGTACTTC. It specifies CASSRSRQGRDIQYF.

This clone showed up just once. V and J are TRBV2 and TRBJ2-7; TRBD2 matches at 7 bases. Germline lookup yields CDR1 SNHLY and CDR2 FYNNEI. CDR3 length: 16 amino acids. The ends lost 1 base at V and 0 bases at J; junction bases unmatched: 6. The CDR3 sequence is CASSEESGTSSYEQYF. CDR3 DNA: TGTGCCAGCAGTGAAGAAAGCGGGACTTCCTCCTACGAGCAGTACTTC.

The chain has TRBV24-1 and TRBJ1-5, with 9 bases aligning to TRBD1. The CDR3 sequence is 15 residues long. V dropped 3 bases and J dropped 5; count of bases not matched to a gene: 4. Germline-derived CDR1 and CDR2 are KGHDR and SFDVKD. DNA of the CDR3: TGTGCCACCAGTGATCCGACAGGGGGAGATCAGCCCCAGCATTTT. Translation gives CATSDPTGGDQPQHF.

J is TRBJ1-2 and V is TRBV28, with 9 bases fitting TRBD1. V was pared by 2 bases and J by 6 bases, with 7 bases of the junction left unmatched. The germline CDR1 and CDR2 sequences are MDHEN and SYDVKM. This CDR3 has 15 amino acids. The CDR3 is CASSLGTGQGDGYTF. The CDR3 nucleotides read TGTGCCAGCAGTTTAGGCACGGGACAGGGTGATGGCTACACCTTC.

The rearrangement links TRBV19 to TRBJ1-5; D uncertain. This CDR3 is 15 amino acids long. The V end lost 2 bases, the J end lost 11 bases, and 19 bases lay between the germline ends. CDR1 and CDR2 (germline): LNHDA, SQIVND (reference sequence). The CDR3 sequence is CASSIKHPALGAQHF. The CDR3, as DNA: TGTGCCAGTAGTATAAAACACCCAGCGCTCGGGGCCCAGCATTTT.

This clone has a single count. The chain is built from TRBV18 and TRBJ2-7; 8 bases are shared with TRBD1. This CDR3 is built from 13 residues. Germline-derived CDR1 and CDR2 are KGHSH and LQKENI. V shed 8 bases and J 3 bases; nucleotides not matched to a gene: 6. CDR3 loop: CASQTGDIYEQYF. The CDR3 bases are TGTGCCAGCCAGACAGGGGACATCTACGAGCAGTACTTC.

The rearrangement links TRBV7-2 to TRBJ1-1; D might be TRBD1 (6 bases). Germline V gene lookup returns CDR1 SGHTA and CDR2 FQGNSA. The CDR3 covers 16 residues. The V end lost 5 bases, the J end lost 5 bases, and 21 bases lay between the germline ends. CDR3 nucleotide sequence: TGTGCCAGCAGCATACCTCGGGGGGGGGCTGGAACTGAAGCTTTCTTT. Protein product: CASSIPRGGAGTEAFF.

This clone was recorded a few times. The CDR3 protein is CASSSTGSSNIQYF. Here the CDR3 DNA reads TGTGCCAGCAGTTCGACAGGGTCCTCAAACATTCAGTACTTC. This sequence joins TRBV28 and TRBJ2-4, with 7 nucleotides matching TRBD1. V shed 4 bases and J 6 bases; nucleotides not matched to a gene: 6. The CDR3 is made up of 14 amino acids. Germline CDR1 and CDR2: MDHEN and SYDVKM.

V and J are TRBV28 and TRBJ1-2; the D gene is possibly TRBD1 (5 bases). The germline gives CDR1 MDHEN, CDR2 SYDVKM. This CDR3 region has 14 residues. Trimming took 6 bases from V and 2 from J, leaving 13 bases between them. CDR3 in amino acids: CASSSAGLNYGYTF. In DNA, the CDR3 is TGTGCCAGCAGCTCAGCAGGGCTAAACTATGGCTACACCTTC.

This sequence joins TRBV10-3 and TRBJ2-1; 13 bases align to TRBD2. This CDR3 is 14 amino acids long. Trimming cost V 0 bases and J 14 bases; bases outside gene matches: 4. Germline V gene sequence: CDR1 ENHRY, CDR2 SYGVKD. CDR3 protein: CAISESGTSGEEFF. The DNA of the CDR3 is TGTGCCATCAGTGAGTCCGGGACTAGCGGGGAGGAGTTCTTC.

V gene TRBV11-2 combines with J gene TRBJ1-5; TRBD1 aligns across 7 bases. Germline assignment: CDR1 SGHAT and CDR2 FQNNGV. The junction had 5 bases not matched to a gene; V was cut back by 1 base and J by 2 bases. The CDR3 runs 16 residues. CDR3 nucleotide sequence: TGTGCCAGCAGCTTAGGCTCTGGGACAGGCAATCAGCCCCAGCATTTT. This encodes CASSLGSGTGNQPQHF.